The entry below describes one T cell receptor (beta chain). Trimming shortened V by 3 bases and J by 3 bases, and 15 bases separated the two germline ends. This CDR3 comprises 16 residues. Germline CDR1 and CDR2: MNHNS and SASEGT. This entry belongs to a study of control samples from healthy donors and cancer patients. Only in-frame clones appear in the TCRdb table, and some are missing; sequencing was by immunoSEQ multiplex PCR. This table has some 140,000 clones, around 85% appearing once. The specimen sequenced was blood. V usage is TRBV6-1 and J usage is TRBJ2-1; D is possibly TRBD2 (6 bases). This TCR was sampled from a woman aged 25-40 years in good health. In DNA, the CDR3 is TGTGCCAGCAGTGAGCGTATAGCGGCGAGCTACAATGAGCAGTTCTTC. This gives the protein CASSERIAASYNEQFF.